Listed below are T cell receptor beta chains from one sample, sequenced in a study of blood T cell repertoires in COVID-19. Using immunoSEQ multiplex PCR, the repertoire was profiled, and TCRdb retains in-frame clones only, with some absent. The table shows over 250,000 clones, with about 88% occurring only once. The sequenced sample consisted of peripheral blood. These receptors were collected from a human donor with COVID-19, enrolled during active disease. The donor label of this sample is uncertain. Each CDR3 is given with its conserved first and last residue. A D gene is named only where the DNA matches it firmly. Rows may omit the clone size; those that give it use once, few, many or a size class.

>TRBV4-3|17|NA|TRBJ2-3|TRBD2
TGCGCCAGCAGCCAACAACCGGGACTAGCGGGAGCAGATACGCAGTATTTT
CASSQQPGLAGADTQYF
>TRBV7-2|15|NA|TRBJ2-1|TRBD1
TGTGCCAGCAGCCCTAAGGGACAGGGCAACAATGAGCAGTTCTTC
CASSPKGQGNNEQFF
>TRBV5-6|15|NA|TRBJ2-7|TRBD2
TGTGCCAGCAGCTTGGGGGTAGCGGGAGGCTACGAGCAGTACTTC
CASSLGVAGGYEQYF
>TRBV11-3|18|once|TRBJ2-5|TRBD2
TGTGCCAGCAGCTCCGGACTAGCGGGAGCAATCCCTGGGGAGACCCAGTACTTC
CASSSGLAGAIPGETQYF
>TRBV2|15|NA|TRBJ2-1|NA
TGTGCCAGCATTCCGGGACTCAGTCCTTTGTATGAGCAGTTCTTC
CASIPGLSPLYEQFF
>TRBV11-1|15|once|TRBJ2-7|TRBD2
TGTGCCAGCAGCTTACGACTAGCGGGAGAGGACGAGCAGTACTTC
CASSLRLAGEDEQYF
>TRBV6-5|13|NA|TRBJ2-7|NA
TGTGCCACGCGGGACCGATTACTTTACGAGCAGTACTTC
CATRDRLLYEQYF
>TRBV20-1|11|once|TRBJ2-5|NA
TGCAGTGCTAGAGCCGGGGTGGCCCAGTACTTC
CSARAGVAQYF
>TRBV27|16|few|TRBJ2-6|NA
TGTGCCAGCAGCCCGCGACGGGTCTCTGGGGCCAACGTCCTGACTTTC
CASSPRRVSGANVLTF
>TRBV28|17|NA|TRBJ2-1|NA
TGTGCCAGCAGCCCTCTCCGCGCAGGGGGGCCAAACAATGAGCAGTTCTTC
CASSPLRAGGPNNEQFF
>TRBV19|14|NA|TRBJ1-4|NA
TGTGCCAGTAGTACAGGGACTACTAATGAAAAACTGTTTTTT
CASSTGTTNEKLFF
>TRBV27|14|NA|TRBJ2-7|TRBD1
TGTGCCAGCTATCCGAGGGGGCGCCCCTACGAGCAGTACTTC
CASYPRGRPYEQYF
>TRBV11-2|13|NA|TRBJ2-3|TRBD2
TGTGCCGGAGGACTAGCGGGAACAGATACGCAGTATTTT
CAGGLAGTDTQYF
>TRBV2|15|NA|TRBJ2-2|NA
TGTGCCAGCAGTGAAGGGGCATTGAACACCGGGGAGCTGTTTTTT
CASSEGALNTGELFF
>TRBV15|16|NA|TRBJ2-7|NA
TGTGCCACCAGCAGGGCAGGGGCCCCGGTCGAGGGAGAGCAGTACTTC
CATSRAGAPVEGEQYF
>TRBV11-2|13|many|TRBJ1-2|NA
TGTGCCAGCAGCACCCGCCTAGTCTATGGCTACACCTTC
CASSTRLVYGYTF
>TRBV7-2|15|NA|TRBJ2-5|TRBD2
TGTGCCAGCAGCTTAGGGGCGGGAGGGCTCGAGACCCAGTACTTC
CASSLGAGGLETQYF
>TRBV6-4|17|NA|TRBJ2-3|TRBD2
TGTGCCAGCAGTGACTCGAGAGCGGGAGGCTCCACAGATACGCAGTATTTT
CASSDSRAGGSTDTQYF
>TRBV12-3/TRBV12-4|12|NA|TRBJ2-3|NA
TGTGCCAGCAGACTCGATACAGATACGCAGTATTTT
CASRLDTDTQYF
>TRBV3-1/TRBV3-2|18|NA|TRBJ1-5|NA
TGTGCCAGCAGCCCTCCATTAGGGGCAGATACTACCAATCAGCCCCAGCATTTT
CASSPPLGADTTNQPQHF
>TRBV28|14|once|TRBJ2-7|TRBD2
TGTGCCAGCGGATCCCCGGGGAGGGCCTACGAGCAGTACTTC
CASGSPGRAYEQYF
>TRBV28|17|NA|TRBJ1-3|NA
TGTGCCAGCAGTTCCGGTGTAGGGACTCACTCTGGAAACACCATATATTTT
CASSSGVGTHSGNTIYF